This paragraph covers one T cell receptor beta chain sequence. Its specificity is not known. This entry belongs to a study of neurological immune-mediated disorders. Study overall: The 35 or so patients with multiple sclerosis comprised about 31 relapsing-remitting cases and 3 secondary progressive cases. Study-wide results and limits: Across subjects, expanded clones had no CDR3 amino acid sequences in common, pointing to private repertoires in all groups.

The unsorted libraries were produced from 2 million PBMCs held at -80 C. The cDNA came from 5'RACE with 10-nucleotide random UMIs. TCRdb re-derived calls from the 5' RACE reads in MiXCR, one entry per CDR3 protein. The repertoire holds 60,000 to 85,000 distinct CDR3 sequences, with around 5.2% as singletons. Specimen: PBMCs. This sequence was found in a man aged 18 to 35 with multiple sclerosis.

The CDR3 DNA follows: TGTGCCAGCAGTTTCCATCCGGGGATGGGCACAGATACGCAGTATTTT. Residues: CASSFHPGMGTDTQYF. The rearrangement uses TRBV12-3 or TRBV12-4 and TRBJ2-3; possibly TRBD2 for D (5 bases). V lost 3 bases and J lost 1, with 14 bases in between. This CDR3 has 16 residues.